These T cell receptor beta chains were read from a single sample in a study of cytomegalovirus exposure and HLA in healthy donors. Data came from immunoSEQ multiplex PCR; TCRdb stores just in-frame clones and leaves some out. The sample carries about 160,000 clones, around 79% recorded once. Sequenced input: PBMCs. These receptor sequences come from a woman aged 45-59 years in good health and CMV-seropositive. Each CDR3 is given with its conserved first and last residue. D genes are given only for firm matches. Clone size is not always given. Where it is, it says once, few, many or a class for expanded clones.

abundance,v_gene,j_gene,d_gene,CDR3nt,CDR3aa
-,TRBV19,TRBJ1-5,-,TGTGCCAGTAGTCCTCATCGAGGGCGGCCCCAGCATTTT,CASSPHRGRPQHF
-,TRBV7-9,TRBJ2-4,-,TGTGCCAGCAGCGGAGACGGACTAGCCAAAAACATTCAGTACTTC,CASSGDGLAKNIQYF
-,TRBV7-2,TRBJ2-7,TRBD1,TGTGCCAGCAGCCCCGGACAGGGGGGTTACGAGCAGTACTTC,CASSPGQGGYEQYF
once,TRBV7-2,TRBJ2-5,TRBD2,TGTGCCAGCAGCCCCCCCGGGGGGGCAAAAGAGACCCAGTACTTC,CASSPPGGAKETQYF
few,TRBV4-2,TRBJ2-7,-,TGTGCCAGCAGCGTCGGGGGTAGCGAGTCCTACGAGCAGTACTTC,CASSVGGSESYEQYF
-,TRBV7-9,TRBJ1-2,-,TGTTCCAGCAGCTTAGGTGGAGATGGCTACACCTTC,CSSSLGGDGYTF
once,TRBV5-5,TRBJ1-4,TRBD1,TGTGCCAGCAGCCCAAGACAGGGAGTACCTGCTGAAAAACTGTTTTTT,CASSPRQGVPAEKLFF
-,TRBV9,TRBJ2-3,-,TGTGCCAGCAGCGTAGCGGCAGGGCATACGCAGTATTTT,CASSVAAGHTQYF
-,TRBV7-8,TRBJ2-3,TRBD2,TGTGCCAGCAGCAGTTTAGCGGGGGGGCTTAAATACACAGATACGCAGTATTTT,CASSSLAGGLKYTDTQYF
-,TRBV5-1,TRBJ2-3,TRBD1,TGCGCCAGCGGATGGGGGTCGGGACAGAGCACAGATACGCAGTATTTT,CASGWGSGQSTDTQYF
-,TRBV19,TRBJ1-1,TRBD1,TGTGCCGCCACAGGGGGTAGCACTGAAGCTTTCTTT,CAATGGSTEAFF
-,TRBV30,TRBJ2-7,-,TGTGCCTGGGGTGGCACGGGGACCTACGAGCAGTACTTC,CAWGGTGTYEQYF
-,TRBV18,TRBJ2-1,TRBD2,TGTGCCAGCTCAGCTAGCGGGAGCTCCTACAATGAGCAGTTCTTC,CASSASGSSYNEQFF
-,TRBV19,TRBJ1-1,-,TGTGCCAGTAGTGTCTCCGGGGGTTCGGACACTGAAGCTTTCTTT,CASSVSGGSDTEAFF
-,TRBV5-1,TRBJ2-7,TRBD2,TGCGCCAGCAGCCCGCGCGGGGGGGAGCAGTACTTC,CASSPRGGEQYF
-,TRBV5-1,TRBJ2-5,-,TGCGCCAGCAGTTCAGGGGGGCAAGAGACCCAGTACTTC,CASSSGGQETQYF
-,TRBV6-5,TRBJ2-6,-,TGTGCCAGCAGCTCCGGGTTGGCCAACGTCCTGACTTTC,CASSSGLANVLTF
-,TRBV19,TRBJ2-4,-,TGTGCCAGTGACAACAGGGATTGGGGAAACATTCAGTACTTC,CASDNRDWGNIQYF
-,TRBV4-1,TRBJ2-7,TRBD2,TGCGCCAGCAGCCAAGATGCATGGCAGAGTAGCGGGAGGGCCAAGGAGCAGTACTTC,CASSQDAWQSSGRAKEQYF
-,TRBV6-6,TRBJ1-2,TRBD1,TGTGCCAGCAGTTACTCGTACAGGGGGGGCTATGGCTACACCTTC,CASSYSYRGGYGYTF
-,TRBV27,TRBJ1-5,-,TGTGCCAGCAGTTTAACCCAGGCGTACAATCAGCCCCAGCATTTT,CASSLTQAYNQPQHF
-,TRBV7-2,TRBJ2-7,-,TGTGCCAGCAGCTTAGGGCGCCGGAGCTCCTACGAGCAGTACTTC,CASSLGRRSSYEQYF
-,TRBV25-1,TRBJ1-5,TRBD1,TGTGCCAGCAGTGAACGCCATTTCCGGGACAGGACAAATCAGCCCCAGCATTTT,CASSERHFRDRTNQPQHF
-,TRBV28,TRBJ1-5,-,TGTGCCAGCAGTTTGGGCTCAAATCAGCCCCAGCATTTT,CASSLGSNQPQHF